Listed below are T cell receptor beta chains from one sample, sequenced in a study of regulatory T cells in long-lasting Graves disease. TCRdb re-called the multiplex PCR reads through MiXCR, storing one row per CDR3 protein. This sample has 200,000 to 250,000 distinct CDR3 sequences, with around 20% found just once. The specimen comprised peripheral blood mononuclear cells (PBMCs), sampled at new diagnosis, from a patient treated with antithyroid drugs. These receptors all come from a female donor with Graves disease. Both conserved end residues are trimmed from each CDR3. Rows give clone size only sometimes, using once, few, many, or a class for an expanded clone.

TRBJ2-4	many	TRBV3-1	ASSPLGGAGGVKNIQY
TRBJ2-1	many	TRBV24-1	ATSEQGYNEQF
TRBJ2-5	many	TRBV20-1	SARLAGTQETQY
TRBJ2-7	-	TRBV5-6	ASRGRGAYEQY
TRBJ2-6	many	TRBV28	ASSLYIYSRQGSSGANVLT
TRBJ1-1	many	TRBV11-3	ASSWTVNTEAF
TRBJ1-6	many	TRBV6-2/TRBV6-3	ASNQQGVGSPLH
TRBJ1-2	many	TRBV7-9	ASSFAGQGNYGYT
TRBJ2-2	many	TRBV2	ASSESAGGPNTGELF
TRBJ2-3	many	TRBV6-5	ASSYFGTGDSDTQY
TRBJ2-3	-	TRBV9	ASSVGPGEGADTQY
TRBJ1-6	many	TRBV3-1	ASSQGTGATNSPLH
-	many	TRBV7-2	ASGLARLAGVGEQF
TRBJ2-1	few	TRBV27	ASSLSGTGGSYNEQF
TRBJ1-5	many	TRBV5-5	ASSYGTGDVRGQPQH
TRBJ2-7	many	TRBV5-1	ASSLGGTGPYEQY
TRBJ2-1	many	TRBV7-2	ASSISSGDYNEQF
TRBJ1-2	few	TRBV5-5	ASSLIGGGGGYT
TRBJ2-1	many	TRBV27	ASSLGTGNNEQF
TRBJ1-5	many	TRBV16	ASSYGQTYSNQPQH
TRBJ2-1	few	TRBV9	ASSGGLAGGLSSYNEQF
TRBJ1-1	-	TRBV12-3/TRBV12-4	ASSLRSTRNTEAF
TRBJ2-3	many	TRBV30	AWRLGHSTDTQY
TRBJ1-1	many	TRBV3-1	ASSQGSGRGAF
TRBJ2-5	-	TRBV11-2	ASSLLAGVQETQY
TRBJ1-1	many	TRBV20-1	SATDTVNTEAF
TRBJ2-2	many	TRBV3-1	ASSQVARDTGELF
TRBJ2-7	many	TRBV11-2	ASSLAGQGSYEQY
TRBJ1-6	many	TRBV5-8	ASSLVGAGRGSPLH
TRBJ1-6	many	TRBV12-3/TRBV12-4	ASSFLLGSPLH
TRBJ2-1	many	TRBV7-2	ASSNPTGGTSYNEQF
TRBJ2-1	many	TRBV7-8	ASSPRQGAGEQF
TRBJ1-3	many	TRBV5-6	ASSLVGYNTIY
TRBJ2-1	many	TRBV11-2	ASSFGDYNEQF
TRBJ1-1	-	TRBV4-3	ASSQVGGTEAF
TRBJ2-1	many	TRBV15	ATGAGGSYNEQF
TRBJ1-4	few	TRBV5-4	ASSRLAGGDEKLF
TRBJ2-3	many	TRBV5-4	ASRATLMRNTQY
TRBJ2-3	few	TRBV9	ASSTDRGRDTQY
TRBJ1-1	many	TRBV6-1	ASKDRYNTEAF
TRBJ1-4	few	TRBV25-1	ASRRQGTNEKLF
TRBJ2-1	many	TRBV4-3	ASSQKSQRGYNEQF
TRBJ2-6	few	TRBV12-3/TRBV12-4	ASSVQASGAYVLT
TRBJ2-1	-	TRBV19	ASSRRGTSGKGGYNEQF
TRBJ1-1	few	TRBV20-1	SARDQKGHTEAF
TRBJ2-4	many	TRBV6-2/TRBV6-3	ASSYSPTGPAKNIQY